This TCR beta chain was retrieved from a study of neoadjuvant anti-PD-1 for oral cavity cancer. Some clones are missing from TCRdb's copy, which holds only in-frame ones; the method was immunoSEQ multiplex PCR. The data show 15,000 to 20,000 clones, 67% seen once. CDR1 SGHDT and CDR2 YYEEEE come from the germline V gene. The length of the CDR3 is 15 residues. As for this clone: Mismatch with germline at one junction end may stem from a read error.

Sample: PBMCs, taken before nivolumab (anti-PD-1) treatment. This rearrangement joins TRBV5-6 to TRBJ2-7, with 12 bases lining up with TRBD2. The receptor's source is a person between 40 and 80 years old with oral cavity squamous cell carcinoma. CDR3 nucleotides: TGTGCCAGCAGCCCGGACAGGCGTCTCGGACTAGCGGGGCACTTC. Amino acids: CASSPDRRLGLAGHF.